The clone carrying this TCR beta chain was detected once. Its cognate antigen is unknown. This entry comes from a study of T-cell memory formation after mild COVID-19. Whole-study results and caveats: Contracting CD4+ clones lay largely in CM and EM, with CD8+ ones residing in EMRA. A second wave of clones peaked on day 37, and their SARS-CoV-2 specificity went unconfirmed. Certain responding clones were present in pre-infection memory, suggesting participation of cross-reactive memory.

The CDR3 is 14 amino acids. Trimming removed 8 bases at V and 0 bases at J, with 13 bases between. Germline V gene sequence: CDR1 SGHTA, CDR2 FQGNSA. TCRdb processed the 5' RACE reads anew with MiXCR; each CDR3 protein has one entry. In the table there are roughly 500,000 distinct CDR3 sequences, around 20% of which are singletons. The chain employs TRBV7-2 and TRBJ1-1; tentative D call: TRBD1 (6 bases). This receptor was taken from an adult woman who had mild COVID-19 (a few samples of this study predate the infection). Cell type and time point are not known. Sequencing was performed on PBMCs or a T cell subset sorted from them (not recorded which). The CDR3 nucleotides are TGTGCCAGCGGGGACCCAGGGGTGAACACTGAAGCTTTCTTT. Translating gives CASGDPGVNTEAFF.